The clone carrying this TCR beta chain is medium-sized in the sample. Its antigen is unknown. Study outcomes and limitations: Under 2.3% of tumor Treg sequences matched blood Tregs or memory cells.

The CDR3 totals 13 residues. V lost 1 base and J lost 4, with 7 bases in between. Adaptor-ligated barcode primers were used to amplify TRBV12-4/TRBJ1-2 clonotypes. TCRdb re-derived calls from the multiplex PCR reads in MiXCR, one entry per CDR3 protein. The sample shows 1,000 or so distinct CDR3 sequences, around 5.9% of them seen only once. The J gene is TRBJ1-2, the V gene TRBV12-3 or TRBV12-4; D is uncertain. The receptor comes from a female donor with breast cancer. Input material: tumor-infiltrating naive CD4+ T cells sorted from the breast tumor. Subset noted: naive CD4+ T cells, CD4+CD45RA+CD25-. The CDR3 sequence: CASSLVGFYGYTF. CDR3 DNA: TGTGCCAGCAGTTTAGTAGGCTTCTATGGCTACACCTTC.